This T cell receptor beta chain was sequenced in a study of vaccination effects on CD4 cells after COVID-19. The wider study: It was with 10 IU/ml IL-2 and about 10 ug/ml peptides that about 2 million PBMC per well were cultured. Points from the study as a whole: Of the vaccine-induced clones from healthy vaccinees, merely 1 of 255 recognized common cold coronaviruses as well.

The repertoire was sequenced with immunoSEQ multiplex PCR; TCRdb's copy has only in-frame clones and lacks some. The table lists about 30,000 clones, about 60% of them singletons. CD4+ T cell isolation took place after approximately 11 days of culture. This CDR3 has 13 amino acids. Trimming removed 5 bases from V and 6 bases from J, with 12 bases in between. Germline CDR1 MNHNY, CDR2 SVGAGI (reference sequence). Turning to this clone: Its antigen remains unknown.

The specimen was CD4+ T cells from PBMCs cultured without peptide, collected before COVID-19 vaccination. The TCR sequence derives from a human donor who received a COVID-19 vaccine. The chain is built from TRBV6-6 and TRBJ2-3; D unresolved. The DNA for the CDR3 is TGTGCCAGCAGTGCCGACCTCGGGGATACGCAGTATTTT. It yields the protein CASSADLGDTQYF.